A single TCR beta chain is shown here with its context. Its antigen remains undetermined. One base away there is no much larger clone; base qualities are not given. According to the study, the label for this sample's time point signals: baseline before first vaccination. Vaccinee samples were obtained from the UK trials COV001 and COV002, which included a single-blind randomized controlled phase 2/3 trial of AZD1222 (ChAdOx1 nCoV-19) in healthy adults. For TCRbeta chain sequencing, PBMC samples from trial participants were taken at day 0 and at day 28 after the second dose. The CDR3 regions of human TCRbeta chains were subjected to immunosequencing. On the authors' methods: Repertoire TCRs were matched against a reference library of SARS-CoV-2-specific TCRs generated with the MIRA antigen-specificity platform. Breadth meant the fraction of unique TCRs that were SARS-CoV-2-associated, whereas depth meant the fraction of total T cells that were SARS-CoV-2-associated. Each spike-specific TCR was assigned to its reactive spike region and to a CD4 or CD8 class using the MIRA data. Log10-transformed breadth and depth values were compared by one-way ANOVA with Sidak's multiple comparisons tests. Drawn from immuneACCESS, this table holds only the in-frame rearrangements with V and J called that TCRdb kept. Clones are partly lost; checked studies trace under half to an unresolved V gene and leave the rest unexplained. The V and J calls and clone size come from that table; D and trimming were worked out from the DNA. This sample gives about 150,000 clones in total; just over 90% of them show up just once. Together, the top ten hold roughly 1.6% of the sample.

The entry originates in a study of T cell responses to AZD1222 COVID-19 vaccine (dated by TCRdb to about 2021). Background for the entire study: AZD1222 recipients with second doses at about 4 weeks or about 12 weeks were pooled, because spike-specific TCR depth and breadth did not differ between schedules. TCR sequencing covered some 250 trial participants: 207 given two doses of AZD1222 and 26 given two doses of MenACWY control vaccine. Trial participants were enrolled by age into subgroups of 18-55, 56-69 and 70-plus years, and roughly 150, 30 and 60 TCR-sequenced participants, respectively, were included in these subgroups. The full study reports these points: Because no day 14 peak-response samples were available, the repertoires could be characterized only after the peak T cell response. Participants were mostly white British, with more females than males. The authors suggested clonal diversity may have been underestimated. Conclusions about previously exposed vaccinees are limited because only six or seven AZD1222 recipients were SARS-CoV-2 seropositive at baseline. Reportedly, almost half of the unique spike-specific TCRs recognized epitopes lying outside the regions that are mutated in the B.1.351 and B.1.1.7 variants. The whole spike protein was spanned by vaccine-associated CD4 TCRs, and dominant responses were seen in regions 160-218 and 743-854. In the small 56-69-year group, the increase in depth fell short of significance, most likely because of low power. After two AZD1222 doses, spike-specific TCR breadth and depth were significantly higher than at day 0 and than in MenACWY recipients.

From cysteine to phenylalanine, the CDR3 is 19 amino acids long. Of all the DNA, just the CDR3 is kept, 57 bases in frame from base 1. V loses 3 bases at its end and J loses 1 base; junction bases beyond the gene matches: 13. The germline V gene encodes CDR1 LGHNA and CDR2 YSLEER. The TCR originated in an adult in good health. Sequences were derived from peripheral blood, sampled on day 0 of AZD1222 vaccination. The sequence is built from TRBV4-3 and TRBJ2-2; TRBD2 matches 8 bases in the middle. The bases are TGCGCCAGCAGCCACCCCTTAGGGGTGCGGGGGGTGAACACCGGGGAGCTGTTTTTT. The encoded protein is CASSHPLGVRGVNTGELFF.